This TCR beta chain was found in a study of regulatory T cells in long-lasting Graves disease. Arm-PCR of CDR3 regions and iRepertoire HTBI primers were used to build TCR beta libraries. TCRdb ran MiXCR on the multiplex PCR reads and lists one entry per CDR3 protein. The sample lists roughly 380,000 distinct CDR3 sequences; around a sixth were seen once. Noted time point: newly diagnosed GD, antithyroid drugs for less than 3 months. Researchers made the TCR library from RNA that was extracted from PBMCs. The J segment lost 0 bases and the V segment lost 0 bases, leaving 4 bases of the junction unmatched. Germline-derived CDR1 and CDR2 are LGHNA and YSLEER. This CDR3 region has 17 residues. This clonotype appeared a few times.

The material sequenced was peripheral blood mononuclear cells (PBMCs), taken at new diagnosis, from a patient treated with antithyroid drugs. This rearrangement joins TRBV4-3 to TRBJ2-4; 8 positions match TRBD2. The TCR sequence derives from a female donor with Graves disease. CDR3 residues: CASSQDRGGIAKNIQYF. In DNA, the CDR3 is TGCGCCAGCAGCCAAGATCGGGGGGGAATAGCCAAAAACATTCAGTACTTC.